This T cell receptor beta chain was sequenced during a study of human T cells and chemical hapten exposure. Study at large: Investigators sensitized roughly 2 cm by roughly 2 cm of upper inner arm skin with 2% DPC. Upper-back patch tests with 0.01% DPC were read at 6 days. Study results and limitations: The number of TCRs over 1 in 1000 frequency stayed unchanged after DPC. Versus controls, expanded TCRs had significantly more large CDR3 similarity clusters.

Each CDR3 protein gets one entry after TCRdb re-called the RACE reads with MiXCR. The sample holds 95,000 to 150,000 distinct CDR3 sequences, roughly 10% seen once. This CDR3 comprises 15 residues. Germline assignment: CDR1 SEHNR and CDR2 FQNEAQ (reference sequence). V lost 4 bases and J lost 4; bases outside the gene matches: 7. The time point: patch test 3, about 24 weeks after DPC sensitization. The treatment here: therapeutic diphenylcyclopropenone sensitization with weekly scalp DPC. In regard to this clonotype: The target antigen is unknown.

The material was whole blood, obtained in connection with sensitization to the hapten diphenylcyclopropenone (DPC). This TCR was recovered from a woman between 45 and 60 years old with alopecia areata. Some clones in this sample may be carry-over from other donors' samples. This chain joins TRBV7-9 and TRBJ2-5, with 9 bases identical to TRBD2. This CDR3 is CASSSRGRAVETQYF. The CDR3 DNA reads as TGTGCCAGCAGCTCTCGCGGGAGGGCCGTAGAGACCCAGTACTTC.